Listed below are T cell receptor beta chains from one sample, sequenced in a study of cytomegalovirus exposure and HLA in healthy donors. The protocol was immunoSEQ multiplex PCR, while the TCRdb copy is restricted to in-frame clones and leaves out a portion. There are roughly 120,000 clones in the sample; around 77% occur only once, and more than 10% lies in the top ten. Material: PBMCs. All receptors come from a woman aged 40 to 50 in good health and CMV-seropositive. CDR3s include the opening cysteine and the closing phenylalanine or tryptophan. D genes are given only for firm matches. The size field is filled for only some rows; it gives once, few, many or a size class.

J: TRBJ1-1; D: -; V: TRBV2; size: -; CDR3: CASSSQGNTEAFF; DNA: TGTGCCAGCAGCTCACAGGGGAACACTGAAGCTTTCTTT
J: TRBJ2-3; D: -; V: TRBV5-1; size: -; CDR3: CASSPTGSTGVTDTQYF; DNA: TGCGCCAGCAGCCCGACAGGGTCAACGGGAGTAACAGATACGCAGTATTTT
J: TRBJ1-5; D: -; V: TRBV30; size: -; CDR3: CAWSEGTNQPQHF; DNA: TGTGCCTGGAGTGAGGGGACTAATCAGCCCCAGCATTTT
J: TRBJ1-4; D: TRBD1; V: TRBV4-1; size: few; CDR3: CASSGWDRGSEKLFF; DNA: TGCGCCAGCAGCGGATGGGACAGGGGCAGCGAAAAACTGTTTTTT
J: TRBJ1-5; D: -; V: TRBV19; size: -; CDR3: CASTPVGGRGFYSNQPQHF; DNA: TGTGCCAGTACCCCGGTCGGGGGGCGGGGGTTTTATAGCAATCAGCCCCAGCATTTT
J: TRBJ2-7; D: TRBD1; V: TRBV27; size: -; CDR3: CASSFLGTGGTEQYF; DNA: TGTGCCAGCAGTTTTCTCGGGACAGGGGGCACAGAGCAGTACTTC
J: TRBJ1-1; D: -; V: TRBV19; size: -; CDR3: CATNGLNTEAFF; DNA: TGTGCCACCAACGGGTTGAACACTGAAGCTTTCTTT
J: TRBJ2-3; D: TRBD2; V: TRBV7-9; size: -; CDR3: CASSPQLAGITDTQYF; DNA: TGTGCCAGCAGCCCCCAACTAGCGGGGATCACAGATACGCAGTATTTT
J: TRBJ1-1; D: -; V: TRBV5-1; size: -; CDR3: CASSLGQYNTEAFF; DNA: TGCGCCAGCAGCTTGGGACAGTATAACACTGAAGCTTTCTTT
J: TRBJ2-4; D: TRBD2; V: TRBV7-8; size: -; CDR3: CASSSARGLAGLNIQYF; DNA: TGTGCCAGCAGCTCGGCTAGAGGACTAGCGGGGTTAAACATTCAGTACTTC
J: TRBJ1-5; D: -; V: TRBV6-5; size: -; CDR3: CASSDSGLSQPQHF; DNA: TGTGCCAGCAGTGATTCAGGGTTAAGTCAGCCCCAGCATTTT
J: TRBJ2-4; D: -; V: TRBV6-1; size: -; CDR3: CASRSPRNIQYF; DNA: TGTGCCAGCAGGTCCCCTAGAAACATTCAGTACTTC
J: TRBJ2-5; D: TRBD2; V: TRBV2; size: -; CDR3: CASSFLRGGRSAPQETQYF; DNA: TGTGCCAGCAGCTTCCTAAGGGGCGGGAGGAGTGCGCCTCAAGAGACCCAGTACTTC
J: TRBJ2-1; D: TRBD2; V: TRBV11-2; size: few; CDR3: CASSTAGAGSWGEQFF; DNA: TGTGCCAGCAGCACAGCGGGAGCGGGGTCCTGGGGTGAGCAGTTCTTC
J: TRBJ2-5; D: TRBD2; V: TRBV7-3; size: -; CDR3: CASSLAGARETQYF; DNA: TGTGCCAGCAGCTTAGCGGGAGCACGAGAGACCCAGTACTTC
J: TRBJ2-3; D: -; V: TRBV25-1; size: few; CDR3: CASSLGTDTQYF; DNA: TGTGCCAGCAGCCTAGGCACAGATACGCAGTATTTT
J: TRBJ2-3; D: -; V: TRBV13; size: few; CDR3: CASSLGRGTQYF; DNA: TGTGCCAGCAGCTTAGGGCGGGGTACGCAGTATTTT
J: TRBJ2-7; D: -; V: TRBV9; size: -; CDR3: CASSVGGRAYEQYF; DNA: TGTGCCAGCAGCGTAGGGGGCAGGGCCTACGAGCAGTACTTC
J: TRBJ1-2; D: -; V: TRBV20-1; size: -; CDR3: CSAYLGGYTF; DNA: TGCAGTGCCTACCTAGGAGGCTACACCTTC
J: TRBJ1-5; D: TRBD1; V: TRBV9; size: -; CDR3: CASSADRQYQPQHF; DNA: TGTGCCAGCAGCGCGGACAGGCAGTATCAGCCCCAGCATTTT
J: TRBJ2-5; D: -; V: TRBV4-1; size: -; CDR3: CASSQGAGRVQETQYF; DNA: TGCGCCAGCAGCCAAGGCGCCGGCAGGGTCCAAGAGACCCAGTACTTC
J: TRBJ1-2; D: -; V: TRBV4-1; size: once; CDR3: CASSPQLGQTVHGYTF; DNA: TGCGCCAGCAGCCCTCAATTGGGACAAACTGTACATGGCTACACCTTC
J: TRBJ2-2; D: TRBD2; V: TRBV5-4; size: -; CDR3: CASSLALGLAGGRSTGELFF; DNA: TGTGCCAGCAGCTTGGCCCTGGGACTAGCGGGAGGGCGGAGCACCGGGGAGCTGTTTTTT
J: TRBJ1-5; D: -; V: TRBV4-1; size: few; CDR3: CASSHSPLRRRAQPQHF; DNA: TGCGCCAGCAGCCATTCTCCCCTACGTAGGAGGGCTCAGCCCCAGCATTTT
J: TRBJ2-1; D: -; V: TRBV2; size: -; CDR3: CASSDWNRDNEQFF; DNA: TGTGCCAGCAGTGATTGGAACAGGGATAATGAGCAGTTCTTC
J: TRBJ2-1; D: -; V: TRBV7-2; size: -; CDR3: CASSLARWNEQFF; DNA: TGTGCCAGCAGCTTGGCTAGATGGAATGAGCAGTTCTTC
J: TRBJ1-3; D: -; V: TRBV7-3; size: -; CDR3: CASSLGGAGPFSGNTIYF; DNA: TGTGCCAGCAGCTTAGGCGGGGCGGGGCCCTTCTCTGGAAACACCATATATTTT
J: TRBJ2-1; D: -; V: TRBV5-1; size: -; CDR3: CASSLVPGQANNEQFF; DNA: TGCGCCAGCAGCTTGGTCCCCGGACAAGCCAACAATGAGCAGTTCTTC
J: TRBJ2-3; D: TRBD2; V: TRBV18; size: -; CDR3: CASSSLAASTDTQYF; DNA: TGTGCCAGCTCGTCTCTAGCGGCTAGCACAGATACGCAGTATTTT
J: TRBJ1-1; D: -; V: TRBV6-1; size: -; CDR3: CASSDTGTLGLGEAFF; DNA: TGTGCCAGCAGTGATACCGGGACATTGGGCTTAGGTGAAGCTTTCTTT
J: TRBJ2-5; D: TRBD2; V: TRBV19; size: -; CDR3: CASSIPGLDPRETQYF; DNA: TGTGCCAGTAGTATACCGGGACTAGACCCTCGGGAGACCCAGTACTTC
J: TRBJ1-2; D: TRBD1; V: TRBV2; size: -; CDR3: CASSEDRVNGYTF; DNA: TGTGCCAGCAGCGAGGACAGGGTAAATGGCTACACCTTC
J: TRBJ2-1; D: -; V: TRBV7-7; size: -; CDR3: CASSLQGSSYNEQFF; DNA: TGTGCCAGCAGCTTGCAGGGGAGCTCCTACAATGAGCAGTTCTTC
J: TRBJ1-1; D: -; V: TRBV5-5; size: once; CDR3: CASGSTGNTEAFF; DNA: TGTGCCAGCGGATCAACAGGTAACACTGAAGCTTTCTTT
J: TRBJ2-1; D: TRBD2; V: TRBV7-8; size: -; CDR3: CASSLFYGRAGNEQFF; DNA: TGTGCCAGCAGCTTATTCTACGGGAGGGCTGGGAATGAGCAGTTCTTC
J: TRBJ1-5; D: -; V: TRBV28; size: -; CDR3: CASSLQGGNQPQHF; DNA: TGTGCCAGCAGTTTGCAGGGCGGCAATCAGCCCCAGCATTTT
J: TRBJ2-7; D: TRBD1; V: TRBV6-1; size: many; CDR3: CASSDRDRGIEQYF; DNA: TGTGCCAGCAGTGACCGGGACAGGGGAATCGAGCAGTACTTC
J: TRBJ1-2; D: TRBD1; V: TRBV6-5; size: -; CDR3: CASKRDRVRGYTF; DNA: TGTGCCAGCAAGAGGGACAGGGTACGTGGCTACACCTTC
J: TRBJ2-4; D: TRBD2; V: TRBV11-2; size: -; CDR3: CASSPLAGAKNIQYF; DNA: TGTGCCAGCAGCCCACTAGCGGGAGCCAAAAACATTCAGTACTTC
J: TRBJ2-5; D: -; V: TRBV10-1; size: -; CDR3: CASSLDTTQETQYF; DNA: TGCGCCAGCAGTTTAGACACGACCCAAGAGACCCAGTACTTC
J: TRBJ1-1; D: TRBD1; V: TRBV18; size: -; CDR3: CASSPGTVSNTEAFF; DNA: TGTGCCAGCTCACCGGGGACAGTATCCAACACTGAAGCTTTCTTT
J: TRBJ2-7; D: TRBD1; V: TRBV10-2; size: few; CDR3: CASSWDRVYEQYF; DNA: TGCGCCAGCAGTTGGGACAGGGTTTACGAGCAGTACTTC
J: TRBJ2-1; D: TRBD2; V: TRBV10-1; size: -; CDR3: CASRASGRANEQFF; DNA: TGCGCCTCACGGGCTAGCGGGAGGGCCAACGAGCAGTTCTTC
J: TRBJ1-2; D: -; V: TRBV14; size: -; CDR3: CASSLRTGRGYGYTF; DNA: TGTGCCAGCAGCCTTCGAACAGGGAGAGGGTATGGCTACACCTTC
J: TRBJ2-3; D: -; V: TRBV19; size: -; CDR3: CASSIMSAGTDTQYF; DNA: TGTGCCAGTAGTATAATGTCGGCGGGCACAGATACGCAGTATTTT
J: TRBJ2-1; D: -; V: TRBV19; size: -; CDR3: CASSPKPLWEQFF; DNA: TGTGCCAGTAGTCCTAAGCCTTTATGGGAGCAGTTCTTC